This T cell receptor (beta chain) is drawn from a study of T cell repertoires in cytomegalovirus infection. Across the study: CMV epitopes used comprised recently identified HLA-C-restricted ones and well-studied HLA-B-restricted ones.

In TCRdb, the reads were re-called with MiXCR into one record per CDR3 protein. The sample carries approximately 470,000 distinct CDR3 sequences, under 55% recorded once. In its sample, this clonotype was seen many times. Antigen specificity is unknown. The TCR comes from a human donor in good health (CMV status not recorded). Some clones in this sample may be carry-over from other donors' samples. The sequences come from cultured PBMCs, collected from culture after CMV antigen stimulation.

The CDR3 loop reads CASSLGLVLVTDTQYF. Here the CDR3 DNA reads TGTGCCAGCAGCTTAGGACTAGTCTTAGTCACAGATACGCAGTATTTT. The gene calls are TRBV7-2 and TRBJ2-3; maybe TRBD2 (6 bases). CDR1 and CDR2 from the germline V gene are SGHTA and FQGNSA. Trimming removed 1 base at V and 2 bases at J, with 13 bases between. CDR3 length: 16 residues.